Below, 21 T cell receptor beta chains from the same sample are listed, as sequenced in a study of blood T cell repertoires in COVID-19. Clones were read by immunoSEQ multiplex PCR, and TCRdb kept only the in-frame ones, dropping some. The table includes over 75,000 clones, 75% to 85% detected once. Material for sequencing was peripheral blood. These receptors originate from a woman between 70 and 85 years old with acute or convalescent COVID-19.

The genes are TRBV5-4 and TRBJ1-1, with 12 nucleotides matching TRBD1. The junction had 18 bases not matched to a gene; V was cut back by 7 bases and J by 5 bases. Germline lookup yields CDR1 SGHNT and CDR2 YYREEE (reference sequence). The CDR3 sequence is 18 residues long. The CDR3 loop is CASLSSLPGQGARTEAFF. The CDR3 DNA sequence: TGTGCCAGCCTTAGTTCATTACCGGGACAGGGGGCGCGAACTGAAGCTTTCTTT.

V gene TRBV3-1 (or the pseudogene TRBV3-2) combines with J gene TRBJ2-3, with D possibly TRBD2 on 6 matching bases. Deletions cut 2 bases from V and 1 base from J, with 19 bases between. The CDR3 consists of 18 residues. Germline CDR1 reads LGHDT; CDR2 reads YNNKEL (reference sequence). CDR3 loop: CASSQSLGLSGGTDTQYF. As DNA, the CDR3 is TGTGCCAGCAGCCAAAGCCTCGGACTTAGCGGCGGCACAGATACGCAGTATTTT.

This clone was picked up a small number of times. The rearrangement joins TRBV7-9 to TRBJ2-5, with D perhaps matching TRBD1 (5 bases). The CDR3 spans 14 residues. The germline V gene has CDR1 SEHNR and CDR2 FQNEAQ (reference sequence). V dropped 0 bases and J dropped 3 bases, with 8 bases sitting between them. CDR3 residues: CASSLARAEETQYF. The CDR3 region has the DNA TGTGCCAGCAGCTTAGCCAGGGCAGAAGAGACCCAGTACTTC.

The chain combines TRBV2 with TRBJ1-5, with D uncertain. CDR1 and CDR2 (germline): SNHLY, FYNNEI. V gave up 5 bases and J gave up 5 bases, with 16 bases separating them. The CDR3 has 15 amino acids. CDR3 in amino acids: CASSLGRLGDQPQHF. The CDR3 bases are TGTGCCAGCAGTCTCGGCAGGCTCGGGGATCAGCCCCAGCATTTT.

Written as DNA, the CDR3 is TGTGCCAGCAGCTCCACGGGACTAGCGGGAGGGACCGGGGAGCTGTTTTTT. Its translation: CASSSTGLAGGTGELFF. V usage is TRBV11-2 and J usage is TRBJ2-2; 16 bases are a match to TRBD2. The ends lost 4 bases at V and 5 bases at J; junction bases unmatched: 4. The CDR3 has 17 amino acids. Germline V gives CDR1 SGHAT, CDR2 FQNNGV.

The gene calls are TRBV19 and TRBJ2-2; possibly TRBD1 for D (6 bases). The CDR3 extends over 14 amino acids. The germline gives CDR1 LNHDA, CDR2 SQIVND (reference sequence). Deletions cut 9 bases from V and 0 bases from J, with 11 bases between. CDR3 DNA sequence: TGTGCCAGCTGGACAGAAACGAACACCGGGGAGCTGTTTTTT. Translated, it gives CASWTETNTGELFF.

This chain joins TRBV28 and TRBJ2-3; the D gene is possibly TRBD1 (5 bases). Germline V gene lookup returns CDR1 MDHEN and CDR2 SYDVKM. The CDR3 is 14 amino acids. Trimming shortened V by 7 bases and J by 6 bases, and 17 bases separated the two germline ends. The CDR3, as DNA: TGTGCCAGCATGAGACCCGGACAATCCGATACGCAGTATTTT. Translated, it gives CASMRPGQSDTQYF.

The chain recombines TRBV19 with TRBJ1-3; TRBD1 agrees at 7 bases. Looked up from germline, CDR1 is LNHDA and CDR2 is SQIVND (reference sequence). The CDR3 has 17 residues. V was pared by 3 bases and J by 0 bases, with 8 bases of the junction left unmatched. The CDR3 region is CASSIGSRGFSGNTIYF. The DNA of the CDR3 is TGTGCCAGTAGTATTGGATCCAGGGGGTTCTCTGGAAACACCATATATTTT.

This clone was found many times. The rearrangement uses TRBV11-1 and TRBJ1-3; no clear D gene. Per the germline V gene, CDR1 is SGHAT and CDR2 is FQDESV (reference sequence). This CDR3 is built from 14 residues. V lost 5 bases and J 0 bases, leaving 8 bases between the germline ends. CDR3 nucleotides: TGTGCCAGCAGCCTCGTGAGCTCTGGAAACACCATATATTTT. Residues: CASSLVSSGNTIYF.

Here the CDR3 reads CASSLASGGAFGELFF. In DNA, the CDR3 is TGTGCCAGCAGCTTAGCTAGCGGGGGGGCGTTCGGGGAGCTGTTTTTT. The rearrangement links TRBV7-2 to TRBJ2-2, with 11 bases aligning to TRBD2. In germline, CDR1 is SGHTA, CDR2 FQGNSA. The CDR3 is 16 amino acids. After removal of 0 bases from V and 7 bases from J, the junction contained 4 bases not matched to a gene.

The rearrangement links TRBV19 to TRBJ2-2; TRBD2 might be the D (5 bases). Trimming took off 7 bases at V and 1 base at J, with 7 bases between the two ends. Germline assignment: CDR1 LNHDA and CDR2 SQIVND (reference sequence). The CDR3 loop spans 13 amino acids. The CDR3 DNA reads as TGTGCCAGTATGGACTGGAACACCGGGGAGCTGTTTTTT. It encodes CASMDWNTGELFF. Looking up the rest from reference TRBV19 and TRBJ2-2 gives the full variable domain: DGGITQSPKYLFRKEGQNVTLSCEQNLNHDAMYWYRQDPGQGLRLIYYSQIVNDFQKGDIAEGYSVSREKKESFPLTVTSAQKNPTAFYLCASMDWNTGELFFGEGSRLTVL.

In DNA, the CDR3 is TGTGCCAGCAGTCCCACAGGGCGCTTCGAAAAACTGTTTTTT. This translates into CASSPTGRFEKLFF. The rearrangement links TRBV28 to TRBJ1-4; D might be TRBD1 (6 bases). With 5 bases removed from V and 8 bases from J, the gap between germline ends came to 15 bases. In germline, CDR1 is MDHEN, CDR2 SYDVKM. CDR3 length: 14 amino acids.

The rearrangement uses TRBV6-4 and TRBJ2-1; 9 bases agree with TRBD2. There are 16 residues in the CDR3. Germline V gene lookup returns CDR1 MRHNA and CDR2 SNTAGT. V shed 0 bases and J 8 bases; nucleotides not matched to a gene: 8. CDR3 residues: CASSDSSGGSPDEQFF. The CDR3 DNA reads TGTGCCAGCAGTGACTCAAGCGGGGGGTCCCCCGATGAGCAGTTCTTC.

In this sample, this clone turned up a few times. The V call is TRBV7-9, the J call TRBJ1-2, with 7 bases lining up with TRBD1. The germline CDR1 and CDR2 sequences are SEHNR and FQNEAQ (reference sequence). Unmatched junction bases numbered 11, after V lost 10 bases and J lost 3 bases. CDR3 size: 14 residues. This CDR3 reads CATLRTGADYGYTF. As DNA, the CDR3 is TGTGCCACCCTACGCACAGGGGCAGACTATGGCTACACCTTC.

V usage is TRBV13 and J usage is TRBJ1-1; no firm D call. Germline-derived CDR1 and CDR2 are PRHDT and FYEKMQ (reference sequence). The CDR3 consists of 15 residues. The V and J ends lost 4 bases and 1 base respectively, with 13 bases between them. CDR3 amino acids: CASSSRVVRNTEAFF. For the CDR3, the DNA is TGTGCCAGCAGCTCACGGGTCGTCCGGAACACTGAAGCTTTCTTT.

By share, this clone ranks as medium-sized. CDR3 region: CASRGRGQSEQYF. The CDR3 DNA sequence: TGTGCCAGCAGGGGAAGGGGGCAATCCGAGCAGTACTTC. The chain couples TRBV6-5 to TRBJ2-7; 7 bases align to TRBD1. V dropped 6 bases and J dropped 6; count of bases not matched to a gene: 8. Germline CDR1 and CDR2: MNHEY and SVGAGI. The CDR3 sequence is 13 residues long.

A few counts support this clone. The rearrangement uses TRBV7-9 and TRBJ1-2; D remains unclear. Trimming shortened V by 3 bases and J by 4 bases, and 6 bases separated the two germline ends. CDR3 length equals 12 residues. Germline V lookup: CDR1 SEHNR, CDR2 FQNEAQ (reference sequence). This chain's CDR3 is CASSFEVYGYTF. In nucleotides, the CDR3 is TGTGCCAGCAGCTTTGAGGTCTATGGCTACACCTTC. Variable domain in full (rest from reference TRBV7-9 and TRBJ1-2): DTGVSQNPRHKITKRGQNVTFRCDPISEHNRLYWYRQTLGQGPEFLTYFQNEAQLEKSRLLSDRFSAERPKGSFSTLEIQRTEQGDSAMYLCASSFEVYGYTFGSGTRLTVV.

This chain joins TRBV7-8 and TRBJ2-4, with 7 bases identical to TRBD1. Germline CDR1 SGHVS, CDR2 FQNEAQ. CDR3 length: 14 amino acids. J gave up 4 bases and V 2 bases, and 2 bases lay outside the gene matches. CDR3 sequence: CASSLSTGKNIQYF. CDR3 in DNA: TGTGCCAGCAGCTTATCGACAGGGAAAAACATTCAGTACTTC.

The chain recombines TRBV7-9 with TRBJ1-2; 7 bases align to TRBD1. V lost 4 bases to trimming and J lost 8 bases; unmatched junction nucleotides: 10. The CDR3 spans 14 residues. Germline V gene lookup returns CDR1 SEHNR and CDR2 FQNEAQ (reference sequence). Here the CDR3 reads CASSSNRGVSGYTF. CDR3 in DNA: TGTGCCAGCAGCTCAAACAGGGGAGTTAGCGGCTACACCTTC.

This chain uses TRBV6-5 with TRBJ1-3, with D uncertain. The length of the CDR3 is 15 residues. Germline CDR1 is MNHEY and CDR2 is SVGAGI. The V end lost 6 bases, the J end lost 0 bases, and 12 bases lay between the germline ends. The CDR3 protein is CASSATSHSGNTIYF. The CDR3 nucleotides read TGTGCCAGCAGCGCGACAAGTCACTCTGGAAACACCATATATTTT.

The chain recombines TRBV3-1 (or the pseudogene TRBV3-2) with TRBJ1-2; unclear D gene. CDR1 is LGHDT and CDR2 is YNNKEL in the germline V gene (reference sequence). V dropped 0 bases and J dropped 8 bases, with 16 bases sitting between them. This CDR3 has 15 residues. The CDR3 region is CASSQDPDLRGGYTF. The CDR3 DNA follows: TGTGCCAGCAGCCAAGATCCGGACCTCCGAGGGGGCTACACCTTC.